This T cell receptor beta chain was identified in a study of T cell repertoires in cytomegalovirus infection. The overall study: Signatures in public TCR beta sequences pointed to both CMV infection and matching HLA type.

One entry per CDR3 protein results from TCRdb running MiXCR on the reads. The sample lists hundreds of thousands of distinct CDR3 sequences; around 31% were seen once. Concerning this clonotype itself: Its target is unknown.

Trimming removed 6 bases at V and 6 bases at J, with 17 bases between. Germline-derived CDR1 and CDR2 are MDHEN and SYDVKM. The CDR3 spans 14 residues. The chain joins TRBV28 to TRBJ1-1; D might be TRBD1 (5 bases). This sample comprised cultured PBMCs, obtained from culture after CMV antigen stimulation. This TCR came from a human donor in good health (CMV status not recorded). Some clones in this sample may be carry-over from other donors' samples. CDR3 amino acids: CASSRLKGFAEAFF. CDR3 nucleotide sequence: TGTGCCAGCAGCCGCCTTAAGGGGTTCGCTGAAGCTTTCTTT.